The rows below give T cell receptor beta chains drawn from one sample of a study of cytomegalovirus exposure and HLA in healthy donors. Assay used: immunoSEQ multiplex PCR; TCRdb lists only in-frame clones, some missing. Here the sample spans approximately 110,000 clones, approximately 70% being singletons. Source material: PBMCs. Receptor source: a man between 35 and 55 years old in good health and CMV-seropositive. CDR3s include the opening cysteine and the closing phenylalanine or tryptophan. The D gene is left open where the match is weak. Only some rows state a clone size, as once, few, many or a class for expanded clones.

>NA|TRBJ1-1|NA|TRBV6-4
TGTGCCAGCAGTCTGGACAGCATAGCCAACACTGAAGCTTTCTTT
CASSLDSIANTEAFF
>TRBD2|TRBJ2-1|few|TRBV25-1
TGTGCCAGCAGTGACCCTGGGGCGGGAGCATTCGATGAGCAGTTCTTC
CASSDPGAGAFDEQFF
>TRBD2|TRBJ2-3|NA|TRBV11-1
TGTGCCAGCAGCTTATCTAGCGGGATGGCAGATACGCAGTATTTT
CASSLSSGMADTQYF
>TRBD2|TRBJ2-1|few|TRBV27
TGTGCCAGCAGTTCGGCGACTAGCGGGAGGGGGGATGAGCAGTTCTTC
CASSSATSGRGDEQFF
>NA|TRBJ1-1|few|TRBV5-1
TGCGCCAGCAGCGTGGGGGCTACACGGGGCACTGAAGCTTTCTTT
CASSVGATRGTEAFF
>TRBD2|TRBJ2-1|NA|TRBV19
TGTGCCAGTAGTATATGGGCTAGCGGGACCAATGAGCAGTTCTTC
CASSIWASGTNEQFF
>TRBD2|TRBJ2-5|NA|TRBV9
TGTGCCAGCAGCGTAGGGGGAGGGCAGGGTAGCGAGACCCAGTACTTC
CASSVGGGQGSETQYF
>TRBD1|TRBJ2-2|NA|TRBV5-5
TGTGCCAGCAGTGACAGGGGGCGGGCCGGGGAGCTGTTTTTT
CASSDRGRAGELFF
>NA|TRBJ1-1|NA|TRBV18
TGTGCCAGCTCACCAGGCGGTTATGAGGCTTTCTTT
CASSPGGYEAFF
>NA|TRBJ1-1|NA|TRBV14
TGTGCCAGCAGCCAAGATCTGGCAGGCTACATGAACACTGAAGCTTTCTTT
CASSQDLAGYMNTEAFF
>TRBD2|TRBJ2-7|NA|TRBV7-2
TGTGCCAGCAGGAGCGGGAGCGGTCCCGCCGAGCAGTACTTC
CASRSGSGPAEQYF
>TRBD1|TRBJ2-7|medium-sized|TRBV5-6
TGTGCCAGCAGCTCACCGGACAGGGCGAGGGACGAGCAGTACTTC
CASSSPDRARDEQYF
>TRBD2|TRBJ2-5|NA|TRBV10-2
TGCGCCAGCAGTGACGGGGGGAGGGAGACCCAGTACTTC
CASSDGGRETQYF
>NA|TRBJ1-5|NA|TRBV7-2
TGTGCCAGCAGCTTGTATATTAATCAGCCCCAGCATTTT
CASSLYINQPQHF
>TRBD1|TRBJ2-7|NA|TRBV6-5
TGTGCCAGCAGTTGGGACAGGGGGGCGGGCGAGCAGTACTTC
CASSWDRGAGEQYF
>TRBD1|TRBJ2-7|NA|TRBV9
TGTGCCAGCAGCGAGGGGGACAGGGTATTTGGCGAGCAGTACTTC
CASSEGDRVFGEQYF
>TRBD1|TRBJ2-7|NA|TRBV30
TGTGCCTGGAGCCAGGGGGCTGGATACGAGCAGTACTTC
CAWSQGAGYEQYF
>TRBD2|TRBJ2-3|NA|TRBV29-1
TGCAGTTGTTCCGGGACTAGCGGGAGGGCAACAGATACGCAGTATTTT
CSCSGTSGRATDTQYF
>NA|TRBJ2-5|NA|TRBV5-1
TGCGCCAGCAGCTTGGGGGGACAAGGGGAGACCCAGTACTTC
CASSLGGQGETQYF
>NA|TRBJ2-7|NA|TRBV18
TGTGCCAGCTCCGACCCGCTAAAGAGAAGGAGCTCCTACGAGCAGTACTTC
CASSDPLKRRSSYEQYF
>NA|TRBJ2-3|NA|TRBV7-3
TGTGCCAGCAGCTTATCGGGTTCTAGCGCAGATACGCAGTATTTT
CASSLSGSSADTQYF
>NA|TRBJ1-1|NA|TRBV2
TGTGCCAGCAGTGAAGTAACAGAGAACACTGAAGCTTTCTTT
CASSEVTENTEAFF
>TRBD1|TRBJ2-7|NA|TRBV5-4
TGTGCCAGCAGCTTGGGGCCGGGACAGGCCTCCTACGAGCAGTACTTC
CASSLGPGQASYEQYF
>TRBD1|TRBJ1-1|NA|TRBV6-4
TGTGCCGAGGGACAGAGGAACACTGAAGCTTTCTTT
CAEGQRNTEAFF
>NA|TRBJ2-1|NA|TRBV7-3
TGTGCCAGCAGCTTCCAAGCGAGACCCTACAATGAGCAGTTCTTC
CASSFQARPYNEQFF
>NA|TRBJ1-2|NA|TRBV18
TGTGCCAGCTCACCGGTTCAGGGCCTTTATGGCTACACCTTC
CASSPVQGLYGYTF
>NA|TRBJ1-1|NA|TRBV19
TGTGCCAGTAGTATAGGGACACGTACCATGAACACTGAAGCTTTCTTT
CASSIGTRTMNTEAFF
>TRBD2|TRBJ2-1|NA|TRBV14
TGTGCCAGCAGCCAAGCCGGACTAGACTCTTGGTTCAATGAGCAGTTCTTC
CASSQAGLDSWFNEQFF
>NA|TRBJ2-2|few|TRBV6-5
TGTGCCAGCAGTAGGGAGGACAACACCGGGGAGCTGTTTTTT
CASSREDNTGELFF
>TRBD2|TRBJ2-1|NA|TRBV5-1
TGCGCCAGCAGCTTGGGACTAGCGGGAGGCCTCGTTGAGCAGTTCTTC
CASSLGLAGGLVEQFF
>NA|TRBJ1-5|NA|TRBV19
TGTGCCAGTAGTATGGGGACTCGGAGCAATCAGCCCCAGCATTTT
CASSMGTRSNQPQHF
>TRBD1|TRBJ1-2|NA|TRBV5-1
TGCGCCAGCAGCCACTCGGGACAGGGAGAGTATGGCTACACCTTC
CASSHSGQGEYGYTF
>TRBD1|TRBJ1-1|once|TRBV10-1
TGCGCCAGCAGACCCACAGGGGATGGTGAAGCTTTCTTT
CASRPTGDGEAFF
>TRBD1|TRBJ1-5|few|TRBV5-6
TGTGCCAGCAGCTACTCGGGACAGGGGGTACGGCAGCCCCAGCATTTT
CASSYSGQGVRQPQHF
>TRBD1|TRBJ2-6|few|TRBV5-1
TGCGCCAGCAGCTTGGGAGGACAGGACATGGGCTCTGGGGCCAACGTCCTGACTTTC
CASSLGGQDMGSGANVLTF
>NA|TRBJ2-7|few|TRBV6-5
TGTGCCAGCAGTTACATTGCGGGCAGCTCCTACGAGCAGTACTTC
CASSYIAGSSYEQYF
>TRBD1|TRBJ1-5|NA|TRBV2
TGTGCCAGCAGCGCACAGGGGCTGGGCAATCAGCCCCAGCATTTT
CASSAQGLGNQPQHF
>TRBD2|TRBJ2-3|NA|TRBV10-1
TGCGCCAGCAGTGCGACTAGCGGGAGAAGCACAGATACGCAGTATTTT
CASSATSGRSTDTQYF
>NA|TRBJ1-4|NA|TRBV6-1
TGTGCCAGCACCGAGGGGAGGGGTAATGAAAAACTGTTTTTT
CASTEGRGNEKLFF
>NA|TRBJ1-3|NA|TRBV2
TGTGCCAGCAGTCCATCAGGGGAAGGAAACACCATATATTTT
CASSPSGEGNTIYF